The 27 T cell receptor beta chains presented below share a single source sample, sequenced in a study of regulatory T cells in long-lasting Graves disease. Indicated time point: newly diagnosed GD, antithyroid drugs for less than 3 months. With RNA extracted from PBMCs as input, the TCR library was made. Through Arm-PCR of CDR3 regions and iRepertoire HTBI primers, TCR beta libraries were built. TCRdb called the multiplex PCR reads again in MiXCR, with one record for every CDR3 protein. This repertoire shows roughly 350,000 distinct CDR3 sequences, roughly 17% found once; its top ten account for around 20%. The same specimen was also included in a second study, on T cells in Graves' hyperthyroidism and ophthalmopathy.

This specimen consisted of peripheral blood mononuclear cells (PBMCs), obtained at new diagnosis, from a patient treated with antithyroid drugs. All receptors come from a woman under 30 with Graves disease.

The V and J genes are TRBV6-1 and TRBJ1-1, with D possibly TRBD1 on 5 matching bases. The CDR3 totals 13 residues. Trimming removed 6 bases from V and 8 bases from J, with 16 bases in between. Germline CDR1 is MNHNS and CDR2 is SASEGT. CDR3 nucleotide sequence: TGTGCCAGCAGATCCAGTCTGAGGACAGAAGCTTTCTTT. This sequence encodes CASRSSLRTEAFF.

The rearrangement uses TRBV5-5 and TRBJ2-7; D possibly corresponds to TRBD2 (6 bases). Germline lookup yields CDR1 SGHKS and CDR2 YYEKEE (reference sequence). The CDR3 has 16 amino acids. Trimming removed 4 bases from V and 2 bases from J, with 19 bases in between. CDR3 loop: CASSHKIWRAAYEQYF. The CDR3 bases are TGTGCCAGCAGCCATAAGATCTGGAGGGCTGCCTACGAGCAGTACTTC.

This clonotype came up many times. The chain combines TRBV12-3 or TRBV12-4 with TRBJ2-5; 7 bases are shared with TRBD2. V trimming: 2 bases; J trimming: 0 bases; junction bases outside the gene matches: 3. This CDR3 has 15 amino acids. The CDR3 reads CASSLSGLDQETQYF. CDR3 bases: TGTGCCAGCAGTTTATCCGGACTAGACCAAGAGACCCAGTACTTC.

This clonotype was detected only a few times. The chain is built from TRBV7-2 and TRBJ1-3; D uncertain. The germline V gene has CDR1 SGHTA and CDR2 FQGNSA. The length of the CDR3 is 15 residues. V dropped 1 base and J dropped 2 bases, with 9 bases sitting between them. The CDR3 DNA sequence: TGTGCCAGCAGCTTAGACCAGGCCGCTGGAAACACCATATATTTT. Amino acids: CASSLDQAAGNTIYF.

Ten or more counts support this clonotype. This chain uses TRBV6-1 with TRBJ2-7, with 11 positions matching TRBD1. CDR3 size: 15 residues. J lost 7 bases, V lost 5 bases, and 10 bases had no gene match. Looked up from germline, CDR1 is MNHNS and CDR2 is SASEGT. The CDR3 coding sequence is TGTGCCAGCAGTCTTTGGGACAGGGGGGGTTCGGAGCAGTACTTC. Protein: CASSLWDRGGSEQYF.

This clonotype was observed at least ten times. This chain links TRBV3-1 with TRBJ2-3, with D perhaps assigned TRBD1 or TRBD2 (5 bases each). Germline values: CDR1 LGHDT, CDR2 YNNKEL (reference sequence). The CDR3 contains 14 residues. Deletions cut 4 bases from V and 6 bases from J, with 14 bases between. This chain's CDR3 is CASSRDLKRDTQYF. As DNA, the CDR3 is TGTGCCAGCAGCCGGGACCTAAAGCGGGATACGCAGTATTTT.

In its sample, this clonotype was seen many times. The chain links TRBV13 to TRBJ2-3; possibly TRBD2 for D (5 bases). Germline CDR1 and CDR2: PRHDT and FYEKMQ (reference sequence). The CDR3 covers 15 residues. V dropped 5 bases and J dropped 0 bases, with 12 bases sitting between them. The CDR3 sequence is CASSLARGSTDTQYF. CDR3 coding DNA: TGTGCCAGCAGCCTAGCTAGAGGTAGCACAGATACGCAGTATTTT.

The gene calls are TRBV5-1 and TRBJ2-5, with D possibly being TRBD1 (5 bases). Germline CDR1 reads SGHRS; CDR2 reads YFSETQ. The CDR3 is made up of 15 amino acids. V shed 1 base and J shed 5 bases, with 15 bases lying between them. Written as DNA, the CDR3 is TGCGCCAGCAGCTTGAGTCAGGGTCAAGGGGAGACCCAGTACTTC. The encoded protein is CASSLSQGQGETQYF.

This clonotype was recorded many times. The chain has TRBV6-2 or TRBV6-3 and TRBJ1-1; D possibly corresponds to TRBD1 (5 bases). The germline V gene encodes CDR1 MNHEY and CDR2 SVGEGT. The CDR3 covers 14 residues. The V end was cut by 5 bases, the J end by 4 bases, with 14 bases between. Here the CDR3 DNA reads TGTGCCAGCAGTGAGATCAGGGTTGGCACTGAAGCTTTCTTT. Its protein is CASSEIRVGTEAFF.

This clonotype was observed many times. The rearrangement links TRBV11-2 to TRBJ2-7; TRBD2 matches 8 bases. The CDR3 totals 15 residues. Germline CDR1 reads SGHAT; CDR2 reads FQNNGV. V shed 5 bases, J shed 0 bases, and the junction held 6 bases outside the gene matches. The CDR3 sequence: CASSVGGGGSYEQYF. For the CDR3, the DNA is TGTGCCAGCAGCGTCGGGGGGGGCGGCTCCTACGAGCAGTACTTC.

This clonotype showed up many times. The CDR3 nucleotides are TGTGCCAGCAGCCACCACGCAGATACGCAGTATTTT. Translated: CASSHHADTQYF. The gene calls are TRBV3-1 and TRBJ2-3; D remains unclear. CDR3 length: 12 residues. The V gene's germline CDR1 is LGHDT and CDR2 YNNKEL (reference sequence). Trimming cost V 3 bases and J 4 bases, with 5 bases left between them.

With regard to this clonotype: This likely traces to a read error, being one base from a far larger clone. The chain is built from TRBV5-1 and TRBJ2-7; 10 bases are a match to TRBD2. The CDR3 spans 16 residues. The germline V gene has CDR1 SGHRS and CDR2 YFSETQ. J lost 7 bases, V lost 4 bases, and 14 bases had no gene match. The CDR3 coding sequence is TGCGCCAGCAGCGTGGGCGTGTTAGCGGGAGGCAATGAGCAGTACTTC. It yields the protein CASSVGVLAGGNEQYF.

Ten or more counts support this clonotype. In DNA form, the CDR3 reads TGTGCCAGCAGTCCGGGACGAGGGTACGAGCAGTACTTC. It yields the protein CASSPGRGYEQYF. The V and J genes are TRBV3-1 and TRBJ2-7; D possibly matches TRBD1 or TRBD2 (5 bases each). The CDR3 is made up of 13 amino acids. The germline gives CDR1 LGHDT, CDR2 YNNKEL (reference sequence). V dropped 6 bases and J dropped 4 bases, with 13 bases sitting between them.

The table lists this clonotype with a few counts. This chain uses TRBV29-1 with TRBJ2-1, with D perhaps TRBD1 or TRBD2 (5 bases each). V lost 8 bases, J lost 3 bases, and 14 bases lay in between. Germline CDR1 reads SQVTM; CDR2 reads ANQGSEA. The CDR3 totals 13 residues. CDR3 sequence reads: CSYTGPYYNEQFF. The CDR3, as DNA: TGCAGCTATACGGGACCGTACTACAATGAGCAGTTCTTC.

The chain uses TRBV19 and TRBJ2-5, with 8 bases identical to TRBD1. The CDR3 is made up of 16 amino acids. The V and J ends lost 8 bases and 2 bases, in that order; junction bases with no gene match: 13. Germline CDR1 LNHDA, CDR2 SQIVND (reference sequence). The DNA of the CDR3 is TGTGCCAGTGGACAAAGAATAGGGACAGGACAAGAGACCCAGTACTTC. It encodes CASGQRIGTGQETQYF.

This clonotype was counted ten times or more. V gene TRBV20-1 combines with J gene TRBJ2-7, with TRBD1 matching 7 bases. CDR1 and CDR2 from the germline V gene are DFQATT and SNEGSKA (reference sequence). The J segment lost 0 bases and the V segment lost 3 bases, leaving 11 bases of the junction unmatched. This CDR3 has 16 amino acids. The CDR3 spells CSASNGRQGISYEQYF. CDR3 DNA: TGCAGTGCTAGTAATGGTCGACAGGGCATCTCCTACGAGCAGTACTTC.

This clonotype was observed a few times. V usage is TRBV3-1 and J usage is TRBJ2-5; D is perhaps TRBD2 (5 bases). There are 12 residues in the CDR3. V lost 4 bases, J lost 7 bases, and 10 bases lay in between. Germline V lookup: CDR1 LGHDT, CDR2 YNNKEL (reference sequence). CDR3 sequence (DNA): TGTGCCAGCAGCCGTAGGGAGCGGACCCAGTACTTC. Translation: CASSRRERTQYF.

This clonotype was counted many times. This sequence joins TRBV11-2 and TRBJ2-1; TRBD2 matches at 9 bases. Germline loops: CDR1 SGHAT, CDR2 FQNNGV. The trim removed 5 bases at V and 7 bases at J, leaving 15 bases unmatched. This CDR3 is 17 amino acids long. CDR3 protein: CASSPPSSGSSGNEQFF. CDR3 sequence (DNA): TGTGCCAGCAGCCCGCCAAGTAGCGGGAGTAGTGGGAATGAGCAGTTCTTC.

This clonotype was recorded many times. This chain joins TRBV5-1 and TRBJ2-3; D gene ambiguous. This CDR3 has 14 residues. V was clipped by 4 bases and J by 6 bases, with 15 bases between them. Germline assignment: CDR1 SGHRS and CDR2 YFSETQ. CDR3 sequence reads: CASSGYPESDTQYF. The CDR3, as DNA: TGCGCCAGCAGCGGATACCCGGAGTCGGATACGCAGTATTTT.

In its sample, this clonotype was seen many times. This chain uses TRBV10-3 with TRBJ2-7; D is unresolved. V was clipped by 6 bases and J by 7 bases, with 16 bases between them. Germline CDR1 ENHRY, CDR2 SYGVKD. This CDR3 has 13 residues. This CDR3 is CAIRPPGVEEQYF. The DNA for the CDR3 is TGTGCCATCAGACCCCCGGGCGTCGAGGAGCAGTACTTC.

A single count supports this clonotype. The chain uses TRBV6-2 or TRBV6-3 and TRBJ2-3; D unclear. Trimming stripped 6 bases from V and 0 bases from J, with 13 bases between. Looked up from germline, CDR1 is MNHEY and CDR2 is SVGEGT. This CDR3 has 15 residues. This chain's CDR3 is CASRIGPTSTDTQYF. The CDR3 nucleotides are TGTGCCAGCAGGATCGGACCGACTAGCACAGATACGCAGTATTTT.

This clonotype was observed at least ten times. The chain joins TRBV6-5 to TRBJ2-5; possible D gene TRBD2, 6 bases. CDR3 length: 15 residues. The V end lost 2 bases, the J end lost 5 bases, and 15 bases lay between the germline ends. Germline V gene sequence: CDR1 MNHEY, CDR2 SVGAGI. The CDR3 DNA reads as TGTGCCAGCAGTTACCAACTAGCTCCGCGTGAGACCCAGTACTTC. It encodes CASSYQLAPRETQYF.

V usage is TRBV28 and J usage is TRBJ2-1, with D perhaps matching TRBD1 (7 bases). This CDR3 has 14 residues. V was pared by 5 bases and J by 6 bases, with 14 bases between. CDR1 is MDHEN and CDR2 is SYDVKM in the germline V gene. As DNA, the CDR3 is TGTGCCAGCAGTCGGGAGACAGGGATCAATGAGCAGTTCTTC. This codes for CASSRETGINEQFF.

CDR3: CASSSAGGWGYTF. CDR3 DNA: TGTGCCAGCAGCTCAGCAGGGGGCTGGGGCTACACCTTC. The V gene is TRBV11-2, the J gene TRBJ1-2; TRBD1 matches at 8 bases. This CDR3 has 13 residues. In germline, CDR1 is SGHAT, CDR2 FQNNGV. V was pared by 4 bases and J by 8 bases, with 6 bases of the junction left unmatched.

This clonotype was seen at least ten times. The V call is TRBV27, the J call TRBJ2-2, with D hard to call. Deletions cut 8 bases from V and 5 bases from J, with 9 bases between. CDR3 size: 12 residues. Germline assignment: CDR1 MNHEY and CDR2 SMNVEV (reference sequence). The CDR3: CASAKQTGELFF. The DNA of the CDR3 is TGTGCCAGCGCCAAACAGACCGGGGAGCTGTTTTTT.

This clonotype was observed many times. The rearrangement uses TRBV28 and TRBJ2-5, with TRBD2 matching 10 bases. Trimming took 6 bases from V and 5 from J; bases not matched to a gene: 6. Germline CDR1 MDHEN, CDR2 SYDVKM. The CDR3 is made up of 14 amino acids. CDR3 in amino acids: CASSPLAGWETQYF. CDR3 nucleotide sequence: TGTGCCAGCAGCCCACTAGCGGGATGGGAGACCCAGTACTTC. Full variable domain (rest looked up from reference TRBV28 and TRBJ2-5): DVKVTQSSRYLVKRTGEKVFLECVQDMDHENMFWYRQDPGLGLRLIYFSYDVKMKEKGDIPEGYSVSREKKERFSLILESASTNQTSMYLCASSPLAGWETQYFGPGTRLLVL.

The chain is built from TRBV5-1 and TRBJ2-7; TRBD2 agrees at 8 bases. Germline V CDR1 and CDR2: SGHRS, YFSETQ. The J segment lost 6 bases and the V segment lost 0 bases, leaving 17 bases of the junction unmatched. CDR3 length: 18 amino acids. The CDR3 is CASSLGGLATGGLGEQYF. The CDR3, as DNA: TGCGCCAGCAGCTTGGGGGGGCTCGCAACGGGAGGGCTGGGCGAGCAGTACTTC.